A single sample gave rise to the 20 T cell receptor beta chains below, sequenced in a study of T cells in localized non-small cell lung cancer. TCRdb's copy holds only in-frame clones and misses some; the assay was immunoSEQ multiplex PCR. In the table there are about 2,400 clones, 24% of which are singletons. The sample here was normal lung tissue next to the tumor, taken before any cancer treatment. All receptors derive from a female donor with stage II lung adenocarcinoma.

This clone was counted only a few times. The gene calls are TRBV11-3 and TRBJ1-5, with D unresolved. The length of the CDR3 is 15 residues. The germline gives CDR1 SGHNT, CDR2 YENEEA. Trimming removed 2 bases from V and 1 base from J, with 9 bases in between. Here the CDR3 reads CASSLTFGSNQPQHF. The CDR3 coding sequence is TGTGCCAGCAGCTTAACCTTTGGAAGCAATCAGCCCCAGCATTTT.

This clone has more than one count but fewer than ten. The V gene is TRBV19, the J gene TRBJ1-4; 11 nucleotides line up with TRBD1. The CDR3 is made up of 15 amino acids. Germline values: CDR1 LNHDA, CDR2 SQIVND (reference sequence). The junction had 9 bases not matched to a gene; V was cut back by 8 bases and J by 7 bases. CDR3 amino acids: CASSGQGAGGEKLFF. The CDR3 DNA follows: TGTGCCAGTTCCGGACAGGGGGCAGGAGGTGAAAAACTGTTTTTT.

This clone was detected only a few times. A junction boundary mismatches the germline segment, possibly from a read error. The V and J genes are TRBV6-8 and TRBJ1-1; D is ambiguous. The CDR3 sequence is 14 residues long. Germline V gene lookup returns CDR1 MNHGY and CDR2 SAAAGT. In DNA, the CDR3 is TGTGCCAGCAGTGACTCCCATATGAACACTGAAGCTTTCTTT. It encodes CASSDSHMNTEAFF.

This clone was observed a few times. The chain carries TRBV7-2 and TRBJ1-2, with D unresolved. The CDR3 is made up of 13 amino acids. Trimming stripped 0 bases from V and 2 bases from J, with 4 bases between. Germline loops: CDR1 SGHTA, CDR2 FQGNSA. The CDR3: CASSLARNYGYTF. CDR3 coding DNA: TGTGCCAGCAGCTTAGCCCGAAACTATGGCTACACCTTC. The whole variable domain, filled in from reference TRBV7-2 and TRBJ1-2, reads GAGVSQSPSNKVTEKGKDVELRCDPISGHTALYWYRQSLGQGLEFLIYFQGNSAPDKSGLPSDRFSAERTGGSVSTLTIQRTQQEDSAVYLCASSLARNYGYTFGSGTRLTVV.

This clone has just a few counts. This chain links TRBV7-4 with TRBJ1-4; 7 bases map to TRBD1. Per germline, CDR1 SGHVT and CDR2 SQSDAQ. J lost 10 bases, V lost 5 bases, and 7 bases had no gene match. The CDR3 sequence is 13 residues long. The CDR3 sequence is CASSPDRTGKLFF. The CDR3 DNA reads TGTGCCAGCAGCCCGGACAGGACGGGAAAACTGTTTTTT.

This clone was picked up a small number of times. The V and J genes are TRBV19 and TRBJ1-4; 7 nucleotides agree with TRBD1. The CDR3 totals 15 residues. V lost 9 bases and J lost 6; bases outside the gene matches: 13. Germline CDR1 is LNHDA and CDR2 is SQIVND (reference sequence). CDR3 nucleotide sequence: TGTGCCAGCCGAGACAAAGGGGGCGCGGATGAAAAACTGTTTTTT. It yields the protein CASRDKGGADEKLFF.

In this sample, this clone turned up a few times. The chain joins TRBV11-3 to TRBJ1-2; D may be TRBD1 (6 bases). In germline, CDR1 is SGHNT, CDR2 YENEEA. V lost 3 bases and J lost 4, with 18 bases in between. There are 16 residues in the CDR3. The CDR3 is CASSLDPQGKGYGYTF. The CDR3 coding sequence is TGTGCCAGCAGCTTGGACCCCCAGGGGAAGGGCTATGGCTACACCTTC.

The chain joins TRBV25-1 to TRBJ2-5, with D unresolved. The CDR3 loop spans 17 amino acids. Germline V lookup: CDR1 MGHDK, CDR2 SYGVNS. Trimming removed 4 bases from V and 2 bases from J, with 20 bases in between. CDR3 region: CASSGSNRVSFQETQYF. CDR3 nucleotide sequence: TGTGCCAGCAGTGGTTCAAACAGAGTCAGTTTTCAAGAGACCCAGTACTTC. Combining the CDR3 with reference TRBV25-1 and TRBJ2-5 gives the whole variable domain EADIYQTPRYLVIGTGKKITLECSQTMGHDKMYWYQQDPGMELHLIHYSYGVNSTEKGDLSSESTVSRIRTEHFPLTLESARPSHTSQYLCASSGSNRVSFQETQYFGPGTRLLVL.

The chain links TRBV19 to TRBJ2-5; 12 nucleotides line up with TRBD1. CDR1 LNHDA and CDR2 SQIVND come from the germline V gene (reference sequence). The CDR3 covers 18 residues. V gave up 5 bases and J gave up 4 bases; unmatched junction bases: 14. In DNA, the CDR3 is TGTGCCAGTAGTCTAACAACTCCGGGACAGGGGGCGGGAGAGACCCAGTACTTC. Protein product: CASSLTTPGQGAGETQYF.

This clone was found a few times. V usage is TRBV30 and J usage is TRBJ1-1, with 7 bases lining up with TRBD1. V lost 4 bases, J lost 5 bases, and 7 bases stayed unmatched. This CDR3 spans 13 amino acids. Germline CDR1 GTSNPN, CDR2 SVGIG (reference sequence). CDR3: CAWTRDRVTEAFF. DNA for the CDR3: TGTGCCTGGACCCGAGACAGGGTGACTGAAGCTTTCTTT.

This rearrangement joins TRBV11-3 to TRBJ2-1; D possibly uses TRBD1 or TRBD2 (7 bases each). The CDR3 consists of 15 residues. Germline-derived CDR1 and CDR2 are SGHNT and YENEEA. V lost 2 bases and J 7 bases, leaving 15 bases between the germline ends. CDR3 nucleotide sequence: TGTGCCAGCAGCTTACAGGGGGGGAAAGTGAATGAGCAGTTCTTC. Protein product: CASSLQGGKVNEQFF.

CDR3 protein: CASSPFTGTNTGELFF. CDR3 nucleotide sequence: TGTGCCAGCTCACCTTTTACGGGGACGAACACCGGGGAGCTGTTTTTT. V and J are TRBV18 and TRBJ2-2, with a weak D call TRBD2 (5 bases). The CDR3 runs 16 residues. Germline V gene lookup returns CDR1 KGHSH and CDR2 LQKENI. Trimming removed 3 bases from V and 0 bases from J, with 11 bases in between.

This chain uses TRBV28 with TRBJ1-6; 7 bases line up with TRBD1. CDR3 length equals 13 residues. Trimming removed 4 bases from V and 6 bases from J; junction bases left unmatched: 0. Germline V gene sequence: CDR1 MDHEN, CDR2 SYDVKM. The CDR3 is CASSWDSNSPLHF. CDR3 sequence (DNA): TGTGCCAGCAGTTGGGACAGTAATTCACCCCTCCACTTT.

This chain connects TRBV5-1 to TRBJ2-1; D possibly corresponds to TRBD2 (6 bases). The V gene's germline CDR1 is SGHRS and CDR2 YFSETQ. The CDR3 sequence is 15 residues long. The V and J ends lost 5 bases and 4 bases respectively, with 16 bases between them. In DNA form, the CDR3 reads TGCGCCAGCAGTTCGGGACTCCCGAATTACAATGAGCAGTTCTTC. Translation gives CASSSGLPNYNEQFF.

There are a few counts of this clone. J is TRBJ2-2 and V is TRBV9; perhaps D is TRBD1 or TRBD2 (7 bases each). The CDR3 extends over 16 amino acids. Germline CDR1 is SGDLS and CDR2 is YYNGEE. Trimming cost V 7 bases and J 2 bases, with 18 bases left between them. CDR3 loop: CASFSRGGRNTGELFF. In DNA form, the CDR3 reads TGTGCCAGCTTCTCCAGGGGGGGACGCAACACCGGGGAGCTGTTTTTT.

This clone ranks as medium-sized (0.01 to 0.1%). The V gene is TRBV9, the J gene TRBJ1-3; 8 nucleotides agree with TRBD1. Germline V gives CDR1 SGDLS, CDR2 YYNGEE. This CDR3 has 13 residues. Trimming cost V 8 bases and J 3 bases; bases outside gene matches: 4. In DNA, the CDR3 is TGTGCCAGACCTACAGGGGGTGGAAACACCATATATTTT. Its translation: CARPTGGGNTIYF.

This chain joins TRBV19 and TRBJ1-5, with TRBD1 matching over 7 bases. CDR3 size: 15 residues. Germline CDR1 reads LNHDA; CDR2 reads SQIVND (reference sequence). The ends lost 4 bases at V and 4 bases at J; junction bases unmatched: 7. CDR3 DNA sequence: TGTGCCAGTAGTAGAACGACAGGGTTTAATCAGCCCCAGCATTTT. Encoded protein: CASSRTTGFNQPQHF.

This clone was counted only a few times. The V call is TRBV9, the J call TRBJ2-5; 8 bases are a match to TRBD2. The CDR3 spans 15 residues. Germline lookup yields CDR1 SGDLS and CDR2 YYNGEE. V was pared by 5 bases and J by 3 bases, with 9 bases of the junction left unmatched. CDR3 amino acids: CASSDWPAGEETQYF. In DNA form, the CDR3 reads TGTGCCAGCAGTGACTGGCCAGCGGGGGAAGAGACCCAGTACTTC.

DNA of the CDR3: TGTGCCAGCAGCTTAAGGGTGGGGACAGGGGAGCATATGAACACTGAAGCTTTCTTT. This gives the protein CASSLRVGTGEHMNTEAFF. The chain couples TRBV11-3 to TRBJ1-1, with 10 nucleotides matching TRBD1. V shed 2 bases and J 0 bases; nucleotides not matched to a gene: 12. Germline V lookup: CDR1 SGHNT, CDR2 YENEEA. The CDR3 is 19 residues long.

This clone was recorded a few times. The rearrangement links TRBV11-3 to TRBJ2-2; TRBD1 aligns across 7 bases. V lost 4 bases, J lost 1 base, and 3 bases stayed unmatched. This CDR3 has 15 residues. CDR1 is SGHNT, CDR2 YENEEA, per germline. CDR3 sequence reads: CASSSRTGNTGELFF. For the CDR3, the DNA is TGTGCCAGCAGCTCGCGGACAGGGAACACCGGGGAGCTGTTTTTT.